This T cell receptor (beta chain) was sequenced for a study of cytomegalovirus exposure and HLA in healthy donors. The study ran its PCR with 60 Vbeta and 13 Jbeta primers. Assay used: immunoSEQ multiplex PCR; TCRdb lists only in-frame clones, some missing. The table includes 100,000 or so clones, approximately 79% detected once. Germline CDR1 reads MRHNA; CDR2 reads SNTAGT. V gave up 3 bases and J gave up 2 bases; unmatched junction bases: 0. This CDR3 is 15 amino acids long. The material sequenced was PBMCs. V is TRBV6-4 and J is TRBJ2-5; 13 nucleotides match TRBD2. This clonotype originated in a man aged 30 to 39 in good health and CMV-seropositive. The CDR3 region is CASSELAGGQETQYF. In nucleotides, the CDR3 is TGTGCCAGCAGTGAACTAGCGGGGGGGCAAGAGACCCAGTACTTC.